This TCR beta chain stems from a study of T cells in Graves' hyperthyroidism and ophthalmopathy. TCR beta CDR3 region amplification was performed from RNA transcripts. First-round RT-PCR targeting the TCR CDR3 was performed with the HTBI primer set. TCRdb recomputed calls from the multiplex PCR reads with MiXCR, one row per CDR3 protein. This table holds approximately 870,000 distinct CDR3 sequences, roughly 37% found once. This clonotype was observed a few times. Trimming pared 5 bases from V and 8 bases from J, leaving 15 bases between. This CDR3 has 13 amino acids. Germline assignment: CDR1 DFQATT and CDR2 SNEGSKA (reference sequence).

The chain is built from TRBV20-1 and TRBJ1-4; D is possibly TRBD1 (5 bases). Sequenced sample: blood. This sequence was found in a young man with Graves' hyperthyroidism. For the CDR3, the DNA is TGCAGTGCTGGGAAGGGGCGCGGGGAAAAACTGTTTTTT. This encodes CSAGKGRGEKLFF.